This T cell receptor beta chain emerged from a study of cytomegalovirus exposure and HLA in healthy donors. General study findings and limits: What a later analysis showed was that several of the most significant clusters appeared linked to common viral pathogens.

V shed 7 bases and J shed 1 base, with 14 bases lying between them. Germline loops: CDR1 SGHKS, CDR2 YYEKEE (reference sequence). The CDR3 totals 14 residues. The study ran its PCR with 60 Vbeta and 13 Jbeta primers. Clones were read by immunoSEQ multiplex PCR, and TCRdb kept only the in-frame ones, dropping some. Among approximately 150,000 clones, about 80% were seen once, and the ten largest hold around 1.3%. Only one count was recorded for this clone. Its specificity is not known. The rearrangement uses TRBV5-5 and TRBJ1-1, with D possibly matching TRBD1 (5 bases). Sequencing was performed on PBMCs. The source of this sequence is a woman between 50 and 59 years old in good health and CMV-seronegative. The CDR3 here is CASVIAGGNTEAFF. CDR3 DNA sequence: TGTGCCAGCGTTATAGCGGGGGGGAACACTGAAGCTTTCTTT. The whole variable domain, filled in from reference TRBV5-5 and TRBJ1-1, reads DAGVTQSPTHLIKTRGQQVTLRCSPISGHKSVSWYQQVLGQGPQFIFQYYEKEERGRGNFPDRFSARQFPNYSSELNVNALLLGDSALYLCASVIAGGNTEAFFGQGTRLTVV.